Presented here are 21 T cell receptor beta chains from one specimen sequenced in a study of response to subunit inactivated influenza vaccine (dated by TCRdb to between 2017 and 2018). The library was generated by RT-PCR. The instrument given in TCRdb is Illumina HiSeq 2500. Using fastp at Q25 and MiXCR, TCRdb reprocessed the public reads and kept productive beta chains. Merged by CDR3 protein, the rows form single entries marked with the most common genes and DNA. The sample has some 800,000 distinct CDR3 sequences on record, about 20% of them singletons. 10% to 13% of the sample goes to the ten largest clones. The sample consisted of PBMCs from blood, taken approximately 5 days after vaccination. The receptor set was obtained from a man in his fifties who received an inactivated influenza vaccine. Donor details come from another sample of the same person, matched by shared clones.

This clonotype has a count of ten or more. The chain carries TRBV12-3 or TRBV12-4 and TRBJ1-1; D is ambiguous. Trimming pared 5 bases from V and 1 base from J, leaving 14 bases between. The CDR3 is 15 residues long. CDR3 sequence (DNA): TGTGCCAGCAGTCAGCCGGACTTGGGGAACACTGAAGCTTTCTTT. Translated: CASSQPDLGNTEAFF.

This clonotype appeared a few times. The CDR3 loop reads CASSPWTGNTDTQYF. The CDR3 bases are TGTGCCAGCAGTCCTTGGACAGGGAACACAGATACGCAGTATTTT. V is TRBV12-3 or TRBV12-4 and J is TRBJ2-3, with 8 positions matching TRBD1. Trimming at V came to 5 bases and at J to 2 bases, leaving 6 bases not matched to a gene. The CDR3 is 15 residues long.

V and J are TRBV7-2 and TRBJ2-3; possible D gene TRBD1, 7 bases. Trimming shortened V by 6 bases and J by 2 bases, and 12 bases separated the two germline ends. Germline V gene sequence: CDR1 SGHTA, CDR2 FQGNSA. The CDR3 extends over 14 amino acids. Here the CDR3 DNA reads TGTGCCAGCAGGCGGGACAGCACCACAGATACGCAGTATTTT. Its protein product is CASRRDSTTDTQYF. Variable domain in full (rest from reference TRBV7-2 and TRBJ2-3): GAGVSQSPSNKVTEKGKDVELRCDPISGHTALYWYRQSLGQGLEFLIYFQGNSAPDKSGLPSDRFSAERTGGSVSTLTIQRTQQEDSAVYLCASRRDSTTDTQYFGPGTRLTVL.

This clonotype was observed a handful of times. The chain uses TRBV4-1 and TRBJ2-3; perhaps TRBD2 as D (5 bases). The germline gives CDR1 MGHRA, CDR2 YSYEKL. The CDR3 extends over 17 amino acids. V was shortened by 0 bases and J by 3 bases, with 16 bases between the two germline ends. The CDR3 region is CASSQDRSSVITDTQYF. The CDR3 nucleotides read TGCGCCAGCAGCCAAGATCGTAGTAGCGTCATAACAGATACGCAGTATTTT.

The chain links TRBV29-1 to TRBJ2-5, with 8 bases matching TRBD1. Germline V gene lookup returns CDR1 SQVTM and CDR2 ANQGSEA. The junction had 3 bases not matched to a gene; V was cut back by 6 bases and J by 3 bases. CDR3 length: 12 amino acids. In nucleotides, the CDR3 is TGCAGCGTGGGACAGGTCAAAGAGACCCAGTACTTC. Translating it yields CSVGQVKETQYF.

This clonotype was seen a handful of times. The chain is built from TRBV11-2 and TRBJ2-5; 10 bases align to TRBD2. This CDR3 has 18 amino acids. The trim removed 1 base at V and 2 bases at J, leaving 10 bases unmatched. CDR1 and CDR2 (germline): SGHAT, FQNNGV. The CDR3 sequence: CASSLGVLAGEAQETQYF. CDR3 bases: TGTGCCAGCAGCTTAGGTGTGCTAGCGGGGGAAGCACAAGAGACCCAGTACTTC.

This clonotype was counted at least ten times. The chain links TRBV10-3 to TRBJ2-5, with D hard to call. The CDR3 totals 13 residues. V gave up 6 bases and J gave up 2 bases, with 10 bases separating them. Germline values: CDR1 ENHRY, CDR2 SYGVKD. CDR3: CAIRAGTQETQYF. CDR3 DNA sequence: TGTGCCATCAGGGCCGGTACACAAGAGACCCAGTACTTC.

This clonotype was detected a few times. V is TRBV7-8 and J is TRBJ2-7; a weak D match, TRBD1 (6 bases). The V end was cut by 7 bases, the J end by 6 bases, with 16 bases between. The CDR3 totals 13 residues. Germline CDR1 is SGHVS and CDR2 is FQNEAQ. CDR3 protein: CASTLNRASEQYF. The CDR3 bases are TGTGCCAGCACCCTAAACAGGGCAAGCGAGCAGTACTTC.

The chain combines TRBV12-3 or TRBV12-4 with TRBJ2-2; 11 nucleotides agree with TRBD2. The CDR3 is 16 residues long. V shed 5 bases, J shed 5 bases, and the junction held 7 bases outside the gene matches. CDR3 loop: CASSQRLAGRTGELFF. The CDR3 DNA reads TGTGCCAGCAGTCAACGACTAGCGGGACGGACCGGGGAGCTGTTTTTT.

Note on this clonotype: The junction departs from germline at one end; a sequencing error may be responsible. The V and J genes are TRBV7-7 and TRBJ2-3, with 16 bases matching TRBD2. This CDR3 has 17 residues. From germline, CDR1 is SSHAT and CDR2 FNYEAQ (reference sequence). The CDR3 reads CASSAGTSGGATDTQYF. As DNA, the CDR3 is TGTGCTAGCAGCGCTGGGACTAGCGGGGGGGCAACAGATACGCAGTATTTT.

This clonotype was detected only a few times. The rearrangement links TRBV20-1 to TRBJ1-6; 8 bases are a match to TRBD1. CDR3 length: 13 residues. The ends lost 3 bases at V and 9 bases at J; junction bases unmatched: 4. Germline V gene lookup returns CDR1 DFQATT and CDR2 SNEGSKA (reference sequence). This chain's CDR3 is CSASQGAPSPLHF. CDR3 coding DNA: TGCAGTGCTAGTCAGGGGGCGCCTTCACCCCTCCACTTT.

V and J are TRBV6-2 or TRBV6-3 and TRBJ2-7; 15 bases match TRBD2. V shed 6 bases and J 2 bases; nucleotides not matched to a gene: 8. CDR3 size: 17 residues. Germline lookup yields CDR1 MNHEY and CDR2 SVGEGT. CDR3 in DNA: TGTGCCAGCAGACTCGGGACTAGCGGGAGGATCCCCTACGAGCAGTACTTC. Encoded protein: CASRLGTSGRIPYEQYF.

CDR3 loop: CASNLPPTDTQYF. As DNA, the CDR3 is TGTGCCAGCAACCTACCCCCGACAGATACGCAGTATTTT. The chain links TRBV7-2 to TRBJ2-3, with D unclear. Germline V gives CDR1 SGHTA, CDR2 FQGNSA. The ends were cut back, 7 bases at V and 3 bases at J, with 11 bases in the middle. The CDR3 has 13 residues.

This clonotype was seen repeatedly, ten times or more. This chain links TRBV18 with TRBJ2-4; D ambiguous. There are 15 residues in the CDR3. CDR1 is KGHSH and CDR2 is LQKENI in the germline V gene. Trimming removed 2 bases from V and 3 bases from J, with 11 bases in between. CDR3 amino acids: CASSPGVSGKNIQYF. The CDR3 nucleotides are TGTGCCAGCTCACCAGGGGTTAGTGGCAAAAACATTCAGTACTTC.

The genes are TRBV7-2 and TRBJ2-7; D ambiguous. Trimming removed 4 bases at V and 3 bases at J, with 10 bases between. This CDR3 region has 13 residues. Germline assignment: CDR1 SGHTA and CDR2 FQGNSA. Here the CDR3 reads CASSSDLHYEQYF. Written as DNA, the CDR3 is TGTGCCAGCAGCTCTGACCTGCACTACGAGCAGTACTTC.

The gene calls are TRBV4-1 and TRBJ2-2, with 7 bases aligning to TRBD2. From germline, CDR1 is MGHRA and CDR2 YSYEKL. The length of the CDR3 is 15 residues. Losses at the gene ends were 0 bases for V and 5 bases for J; bases not matched to a gene: 3. This CDR3 reads CASSQEQGGTGELFF. In DNA, the CDR3 is TGCGCCAGCAGCCAAGAGCAGGGAGGGACCGGGGAGCTGTTTTTT.

This clonotype was detected a few times. The gene calls are TRBV11-2 and TRBJ2-7; the match to TRBD1 covers 9 bases. The CDR3 spans 13 residues. Germline assignment: CDR1 SGHAT and CDR2 FQNNGV. Trimming took 8 bases from V and 6 from J; bases not matched to a gene: 8. The chain's CDR3 is CASARDREGEQYF. For the CDR3, the DNA is TGTGCCAGCGCCCGGGACAGGGAAGGCGAGCAGTACTTC.

V usage is TRBV15 and J usage is TRBJ2-3; 7 bases align to TRBD1. V shed 1 base and J 0 bases; nucleotides not matched to a gene: 1. The CDR3 sequence is 15 residues long. Germline-derived CDR1 and CDR2 are LNHNV and YYDKDF (reference sequence). The CDR3 sequence: CATSRAGQSTDTQYF. The CDR3 DNA reads as TGTGCCACCAGCAGAGCGGGACAGAGCACAGATACGCAGTATTTT.

A few counts support this clonotype. The chain joins TRBV20-1 to TRBJ1-1, with D uncertain. The CDR3 is made up of 12 amino acids. Germline assignment: CDR1 DFQATT and CDR2 SNEGSKA (reference sequence). Trimming cost V 7 bases and J 1 base, with 10 bases left between them. CDR3 region: CSVKGPNTEAFF. The CDR3 bases are TGCAGTGTTAAGGGCCCGAACACTGAAGCTTTCTTT.

This clonotype was observed a few times. The chain carries TRBV20-1 and TRBJ2-7; D is perhaps TRBD1 or TRBD2 (7 bases each). CDR1 DFQATT and CDR2 SNEGSKA come from the germline V gene (reference sequence). The CDR3 has 15 amino acids. Between the trimmed V and J ends, which lost 0 bases and 6 bases, there was a span of 18 bases. CDR3 in amino acids: CSARDGRGPNLEQYF. In nucleotides, the CDR3 is TGCAGTGCTAGAGATGGGAGGGGGCCCAATCTCGAGCAGTACTTC.

This clonotype was detected a few times. The chain recombines TRBV15 with TRBJ2-2; 8 bases are shared with TRBD1. Trimming took 4 bases from V and 8 from J; bases not matched to a gene: 9. CDR1 LNHNV and CDR2 YYDKDF come from the germline V gene (reference sequence). The CDR3 sequence is 15 residues long. The CDR3 reads CATSTGRGLRGELFF. CDR3 bases: TGTGCCACCAGCACAGGCAGGGGGCTCCGAGGGGAGCTGTTTTTT.